Listed below are T cell receptor beta chains from one sample, sequenced in a study of blood T cells in healthy people across ages. From the 5' RACE reads, TCRdb called clonotypes with MiXCR, one entry per CDR3 protein. The table records 600,000 to 850,000 distinct CDR3 sequences, roughly 41% of them present only once. The material sequenced was blood. The receptors were gathered from a woman aged 55-69 years in good health. The CDR3 runs from the conserved cysteine through the conserved F or W. A D gene is named only where the DNA matches it firmly. Part of the rows lack a size; the others show once, few, many or a class for expanded clones.

size: few
D: TRBD1
V: TRBV20-1
J: TRBJ2-7
DNA: TGCAGTGCTTTTGGAGGGGGACAGGGCGAGCAGTACTTC
CDR3: CSAFGGGQGEQYF

size: NA
D: NA
V: TRBV12-3/TRBV12-4
J: TRBJ2-2
DNA: TGTGCCAGCAGATCCCGTCAGCGGGCCTTTGGGGAGCTGTTTTTT
CDR3: CASRSRQRAFGELFF

size: NA
D: NA
V: TRBV4-2
J: TRBJ1-1
DNA: TGTGCCAGCAGCCAAGCGGCGGACAACATGAACACTGAAGCTTTCTTT
CDR3: CASSQAADNMNTEAFF

size: many
D: NA
V: TRBV29-1
J: TRBJ2-1
DNA: TGCAGCGTTGGCCCCCCGAACAATGAGCAGTTCTTC
CDR3: CSVGPPNNEQFF

size: NA
D: NA
V: TRBV20-1
J: TRBJ2-3
DNA: TGCAGTGGGGCCTACACAGATACGCAGTATTTT
CDR3: CSGAYTDTQYF

size: NA
D: TRBD1
V: TRBV5-1
J: TRBJ2-5
DNA: TGCGCCAGCATGTTCCAGGGGGCCGACAATGAGCAGTACTTC
CDR3: CASMFQGADNEQYF

size: few
D: TRBD2
V: TRBV7-6
J: TRBJ2-5
DNA: TGTGCCAGCAGTTCACTTGGACTAGTCGGCGAGACCCAGTACTTC
CDR3: CASSSLGLVGETQYF

size: NA
D: NA
V: TRBV7-3
J: TRBJ1-3
DNA: TGTGCCAGCAGCTTAAGTGGGTCACCTGGAAACACCATATATTTT
CDR3: CASSLSGSPGNTIYF

size: few
D: NA
V: TRBV11-3
J: TRBJ2-1
DNA: TGTGCCAGCAGCTTTACCTCTCCCGGGACCCCCTCCAGCTCCTACAATGAGCAGTTCTTC
CDR3: CASSFTSPGTPSSSYNEQFF

size: few
D: NA
V: TRBV9
J: TRBJ2-3
DNA: TGTGCCAGCAGCCCGAATCACGGACAGAGCACAGATACGCAGTATTTT
CDR3: CASSPNHGQSTDTQYF

size: NA
D: NA
V: TRBV3-1
J: TRBJ2-2
DNA: TGTGCCACCGAAACCTGGGGGGCCAAAGACGGGGAGCTGTTTTTT
CDR3: CATETWGAKDGELFF

size: few
D: NA
V: TRBV3-1
J: TRBJ2-1
DNA: TGTGCCAGCAGCCGCGAAGGGGCTCGTTCCTACAATGAGCAGTTCTTC
CDR3: CASSREGARSYNEQFF

size: few
D: NA
V: TRBV6-2/TRBV6-3
J: TRBJ2-6
DNA: TGTGCCAGCAGTTCGAGGAAAATAAGCTCTGGGGCCAACGTCCTGACTTTC
CDR3: CASSSRKISSGANVLTF

size: NA
D: NA
V: TRBV7-2
J: TRBJ1-2
DNA: TGTGCCAGCAGCTTAGAGCAGATTCCCTATGGCTACACCTTC
CDR3: CASSLEQIPYGYTF

size: NA
D: NA
V: TRBV7-3
J: TRBJ2-3
DNA: TGTGCCAGCAGCTTAATGGGGGGAGGAAGCACAGATACGCAGTATTTT
CDR3: CASSLMGGGSTDTQYF

size: NA
D: TRBD2
V: TRBV20-1
J: TRBJ2-7
DNA: TGCAGTGCTGAAGGACTAGCGGGGGCGACGCGGCAGTACTTC
CDR3: CSAEGLAGATRQYF

size: NA
D: NA
V: TRBV29-1
J: TRBJ2-3
DNA: TGCAGCGCAGACGGAGACACAGATACGCAGTATTTT
CDR3: CSADGDTDTQYF

size: NA
D: TRBD2
V: TRBV27
J: TRBJ2-7
DNA: TGTGCCAGCAGTTTTGGTAGCGGGGGGCCGCAGTACTTC
CDR3: CASSFGSGGPQYF

size: few
D: TRBD2
V: TRBV11-3
J: TRBJ2-7
DNA: TGTGCCAGCAGCTCAAGACTAGCGGGTGGATACGAGCAGTACTTC
CDR3: CASSSRLAGGYEQYF

size: NA
D: NA
V: TRBV14
J: TRBJ2-1
DNA: TGTGCCAGCAGCCAACAATCAGTTTACTCCTACAATGAGCAGTTCTTC
CDR3: CASSQQSVYSYNEQFF

size: few
D: NA
V: TRBV25-1
J: TRBJ2-7
DNA: TGTGCCAGCACAAAACAGAGGGAGCAGTACTTC
CDR3: CASTKQREQYF

size: NA
D: TRBD1
V: TRBV12-5
J: TRBJ2-2
DNA: TGTGCTAGTGGCCCGGGACAGGGTGGGAACACCGGGGAGCTGTTTTTT
CDR3: CASGPGQGGNTGELFF

size: NA
D: TRBD2
V: TRBV6-5
J: TRBJ2-3
DNA: TGTGCCAGCAGTTATATTGTGGCGGGAGGCCTCACAGATACGCAGTATTTT
CDR3: CASSYIVAGGLTDTQYF

size: few
D: NA
V: TRBV9
J: TRBJ2-6
DNA: TGTGCCAGCAGCGGACATCCGGGACAAGAAACCTCTGGGGCCAACGTCCTGACTTTC
CDR3: CASSGHPGQETSGANVLTF

size: NA
D: NA
V: TRBV28
J: TRBJ2-7
DNA: TGTGCCTGCGATAGGGCAGGGGACGAGCAGTACTTC
CDR3: CACDRAGDEQYF

size: NA
D: TRBD1
V: TRBV12-3/TRBV12-4
J: TRBJ1-6
DNA: TGTGCCAGCAGTTTAAACCCGGACAGGAGCTATAATTCACCCCTCCACTTT
CDR3: CASSLNPDRSYNSPLHF

size: NA
D: NA
V: TRBV20-1
J: TRBJ2-5
DNA: TGCAGTGCTAGACAGGGTTTTGTGGTCCAAGAGACCCAGTACTTC
CDR3: CSARQGFVVQETQYF

size: NA
D: TRBD2
V: TRBV3-1
J: TRBJ2-3
DNA: TGTGCCAGCAGCCACCCGTTTGGTAGCGGGAGGGCTAGCACAGATACGCAGTATTTT
CDR3: CASSHPFGSGRASTDTQYF

size: few
D: NA
V: TRBV20-1
J: TRBJ2-1
DNA: TGCAGTGCTCCCTTACGGGGAGGCAATGAGCAGTTCTTC
CDR3: CSAPLRGGNEQFF

size: once
D: NA
V: TRBV11-2
J: TRBJ1-2
DNA: TGTGCCAGCAGCCCAAGCCCGCAGGGCTACATTAACTATGGCTACACCTTC
CDR3: CASSPSPQGYINYGYTF

size: NA
D: NA
V: TRBV2
J: TRBJ1-2
DNA: TGTGCCAGCAGTGGTCCCGTAGCTAACTATGGCTACACCTTC
CDR3: CASSGPVANYGYTF

size: few
D: TRBD2
V: TRBV7-9
J: TRBJ2-5
DNA: TGTGCCAGCAGCGGAGGGGCGGGAGAAAGGGCAGAGACCCAGTACTTC
CDR3: CASSGGAGERAETQYF

size: NA
D: NA
V: TRBV7-9
J: TRBJ1-1
DNA: TGTGCCAGCAGCGAGACGACAGCGGTGAACACTGAAGCTTTCTTT
CDR3: CASSETTAVNTEAFF

size: many
D: TRBD2
V: TRBV4-3
J: TRBJ2-1
DNA: TGCGCCAGCAGCCAAGGGGGACTAGCGGGAGTAAATGAGCAGTTCTTC
CDR3: CASSQGGLAGVNEQFF

size: NA
D: NA
V: TRBV20-1
J: TRBJ2-5
DNA: TGCAGTGCTAGGTGGGGCGGCGACAATGAGCAGTACTTC
CDR3: CSARWGGDNEQYF

size: NA
D: NA
V: TRBV11-2
J: TRBJ1-1
DNA: TGTGCCAGCAGCTCCACACAGGGGAACACTGAAGCTTTCTTT
CDR3: CASSSTQGNTEAFF

size: many
D: NA
V: TRBV27
J: TRBJ2-7
DNA: TGTGCCAGCAGTATATACACAGGGATCTCCTACGAGCAGTACTTC
CDR3: CASSIYTGISYEQYF

size: NA
D: NA
V: TRBV28
J: TRBJ1-4
DNA: TGTACCAGCACCCCGACACCTACTAATGAAAAACTGTTTTTT
CDR3: CTSTPTPTNEKLFF

size: few
D: TRBD1
V: TRBV6-1
J: TRBJ1-6
DNA: TGTGCCAGCAGTGAGGGACAGGGAGTTTCACCCCTCCACTTT
CDR3: CASSEGQGVSPLHF

size: NA
D: TRBD1
V: TRBV15
J: TRBJ1-4
DNA: TGTGCCACCAGTTTAGGGTACAGGGGGGAAGAAAAACTGTTTTTT
CDR3: CATSLGYRGEEKLFF

size: many
D: TRBD2
V: TRBV12-3/TRBV12-4
J: TRBJ2-7
DNA: TGTGCCAGCAGTTGGGGAGCGGGAGAGTCCTACGAGCAGTACTTC
CDR3: CASSWGAGESYEQYF

size: few
D: TRBD2
V: TRBV7-2
J: TRBJ2-1
DNA: TGTGCCAGCAGCTTTTCCGGGAGGCAGAATGAGCAGTTCTTC
CDR3: CASSFSGRQNEQFF

size: few
D: NA
V: TRBV6-1
J: TRBJ2-3
DNA: TGTGCCAGCAGACCAAGTGGAGATACGCAGTATTTT
CDR3: CASRPSGDTQYF

size: NA
D: NA
V: TRBV2
J: TRBJ2-3
DNA: TGTGCCAGCGGCGGGGGCGAGGGAGATACGCAGTATTTT
CDR3: CASGGGEGDTQYF

size: few
D: NA
V: TRBV5-1
J: TRBJ1-5
DNA: TGCGCCAGCAGCTTGGAAGGGGTCAATCAGCCCCAGCATTTT
CDR3: CASSLEGVNQPQHF

size: NA
D: NA
V: TRBV5-1
J: TRBJ1-2
DNA: TGCGCCAGCAGCTTGATTACAGGGTCTAACTATGGCTACACCTTC
CDR3: CASSLITGSNYGYTF

size: NA
D: TRBD2
V: TRBV11-2
J: TRBJ2-4
DNA: TGTGCCAACAGCTTAATAGCGGGGGTTATCTACGGGCAGTACTTC
CDR3: CANSLIAGVIYGQYF

size: NA
D: NA
V: TRBV7-9
J: TRBJ2-5
DNA: TGTGCCAGCAGCTTAGCCACAGGGCTGGGAGAGACCCAGTACTTC
CDR3: CASSLATGLGETQYF

size: NA
D: NA
V: TRBV20-1
J: TRBJ2-5
DNA: TGCAGTGCAAGTCTCTACTACGGAGAAGAGACCCAGTACTTC
CDR3: CSASLYYGEETQYF

size: NA
D: NA
V: TRBV12-3/TRBV12-4
J: TRBJ1-1
DNA: TGTGCCAGCAGATACCTGGGGGAAAGAACTGAAGCTTTCTTT
CDR3: CASRYLGERTEAFF

size: few
D: NA
V: TRBV21-1
J: TRBJ1-5
DNA: TGTGCCAGCAGCAAAGTCGGCAGGGGCGGTCAGCCCCAGCATTTT
CDR3: CASSKVGRGGQPQHF

size: NA
D: TRBD1
V: TRBV6-5
J: TRBJ1-2
DNA: TGTGCCAGCAGTTCCGGACAGGGGGCTCGGGGCTACACCTTC
CDR3: CASSSGQGARGYTF

size: NA
D: TRBD2
V: TRBV6-1
J: TRBJ2-7
DNA: TGTGCCAGCATGGAAGGGAGCGGGAGCTCCTACGAGCAGTACTTC
CDR3: CASMEGSGSSYEQYF

size: few
D: NA
V: TRBV20-1
J: TRBJ2-5
DNA: TGCAGTGCTAGAGGGGTCAACGGACAAGAGACCCAGTACTTC
CDR3: CSARGVNGQETQYF

size: NA
D: NA
V: TRBV20-1
J: TRBJ2-1
DNA: TGCAGTGCTAGCGGCCGCTACAATGAGCAGTTCTTC
CDR3: CSASGRYNEQFF

size: NA
D: NA
V: TRBV29-1
J: TRBJ2-5
DNA: TGCAGCGTAAGCCAGGGGTGGGAGACCCAGTACTTC
CDR3: CSVSQGWETQYF

size: NA
D: TRBD2
V: TRBV5-1
J: TRBJ2-7
DNA: TGCGCCAGCAGCTGGGGGACTAGCGGGGGCCTGAGCTCCTACGAGCAGTACTTC
CDR3: CASSWGTSGGLSSYEQYF

size: NA
D: NA
V: TRBV28
J: TRBJ2-7
DNA: TGTGCCAGCAGTTTCGGTGATGGCAGGGGAGACGAGCAGTACTTC
CDR3: CASSFGDGRGDEQYF

size: few
D: NA
V: TRBV20-1
J: TRBJ2-5
DNA: TGCAGTGCTAGAGAGGGGGAGACCCAGTACTTC
CDR3: CSAREGETQYF

size: NA
D: NA
V: TRBV28
J: TRBJ2-3
DNA: TGTGCCAGCAGTTCCCCCGGGGGGCTAAATACGCAGTATTTT
CDR3: CASSSPGGLNTQYF